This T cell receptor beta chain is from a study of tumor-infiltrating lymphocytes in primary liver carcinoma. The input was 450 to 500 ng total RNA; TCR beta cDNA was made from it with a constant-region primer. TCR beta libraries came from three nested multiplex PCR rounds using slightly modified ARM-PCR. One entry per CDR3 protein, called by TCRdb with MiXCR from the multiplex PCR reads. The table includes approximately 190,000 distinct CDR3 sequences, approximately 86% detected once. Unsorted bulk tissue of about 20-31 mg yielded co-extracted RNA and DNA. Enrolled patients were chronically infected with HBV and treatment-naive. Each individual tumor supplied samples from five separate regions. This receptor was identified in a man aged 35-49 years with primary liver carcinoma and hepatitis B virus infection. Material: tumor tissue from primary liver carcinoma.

CDR3 DNA: TGTACCAACAGTCGTTGGACTGGTCCCGTGGAGACCCAGTACTTC. Translated, it gives CTNSRWTGPVETQYF. The chain recombines TRBV11-2 with TRBJ2-5, with a possible D match to TRBD2 (5 bases). The V gene's germline CDR1 is SGHAT and CDR2 FQNNGV. The CDR3 has 15 residues.